Presented here are 16 T cell receptor beta chains from one specimen sequenced in a study of PD-L1 blockade in urothelial cancer. Generated by immunoSEQ multiplex PCR, the TCRdb table keeps only in-frame clones and is missing some. Of more than 45,000 clones in the sample, over 70% were seen once. The sample here was PBMCs, taken around atezolizumab (anti-PD-L1) treatment. The receptor set was obtained from a man in his 70s with urothelial cancer.

The genes are TRBV28 and TRBJ2-1; TRBD1 is a possible D gene (5 bases). The CDR3 has 14 residues. V lost 5 bases, J lost 3 bases, and 11 bases lay in between. The germline CDR1 and CDR2 sequences are MDHEN and SYDVKM. The CDR3 DNA reads as TGTGCCAGCAGTCTCTCCGACAGCTACAATGAGCAGTTCTTC. It yields the protein CASSLSDSYNEQFF.

The CDR3: CASSRNLNGGQGNTEAFF. The CDR3 DNA is TGTGCCAGCAGCCGCAATCTCAATGGGGGACAGGGGAACACTGAAGCTTTCTTT. The V and J genes are TRBV4-2 and TRBJ1-1; 9 positions match TRBD1. CDR3 size: 18 residues. V dropped 4 bases and J dropped 1; count of bases not matched to a gene: 13. Germline V CDR1 and CDR2: LGHNA, YNFKEQ.

The chain uses TRBV29-1 and TRBJ2-7, with 8 positions matching TRBD1. The germline V gene has CDR1 SQVTM and CDR2 ANQGSEA. J gave up 2 bases and V 7 bases, and 7 bases lay outside the gene matches. This CDR3 comprises 13 residues. CDR3 in DNA: TGCAGCGCTGGAGGACAGGGTCCCTACGAGCAGTACTTC. Translating gives CSAGGQGPYEQYF.

V is TRBV27 and J is TRBJ1-1, with 9 nucleotides matching TRBD1. CDR1 and CDR2 (germline): MNHEY, SMNVEV (reference sequence). The CDR3 is 14 residues long. V was clipped by 4 bases and J by 7 bases; unmatched bases: 7. In DNA form, the CDR3 reads TGTGCCAGCAGTTCAAGGACAGGGGCCCATGAAGCTTTCTTT. Its translation is CASSSRTGAHEAFF.

The CDR3 region has the DNA TGTGCCAGTAGTTATTCTACGCGTATTGAAAAACTGTTTTTT. Its translation is CASSYSTRIEKLFF. The rearrangement joins TRBV19 to TRBJ1-4; D is undetermined. Trimming left V 5 bases short and J 7 bases short, with 14 bases between. The CDR3 consists of 14 residues. Germline CDR1 and CDR2: LNHDA and SQIVND (reference sequence).

This clone was found a few times. The chain recombines TRBV9 with TRBJ1-4; TRBD1 matches at 7 bases. J lost 3 bases, V lost 3 bases, and 5 bases had no gene match. CDR3 size: 15 residues. Germline CDR1 and CDR2: SGDLS and YYNGEE. DNA of the CDR3: TGTGCCAGCAGCGCCCGACAGGGAGCTAATGAAAAACTGTTTTTT. Amino acids: CASSARQGANEKLFF.

The rearrangement links TRBV19 to TRBJ2-1, with TRBD1 matching over 8 bases. Germline V gene data show CDR1 as LNHDA and CDR2 as SQIVND (reference sequence). The CDR3 consists of 16 residues. V lost 8 bases, J lost 8 bases, and 17 bases stayed unmatched. This chain's CDR3 is CASATPGTGGGDEQFF. The CDR3, as DNA: TGTGCCAGTGCAACACCCGGGACAGGTGGAGGCGATGAGCAGTTCTTC. Full variable domain (rest looked up from reference TRBV19 and TRBJ2-1): DGGITQSPKYLFRKEGQNVTLSCEQNLNHDAMYWYRQDPGQGLRLIYYSQIVNDFQKGDIAEGYSVSREKKESFPLTVTSAQKNPTAFYLCASATPGTGGGDEQFFGPGTRLTVL.

The chain employs TRBV6-5 and TRBJ1-2; 9 bases fit TRBD1. This CDR3 is built from 13 residues. The germline gives CDR1 MNHEY, CDR2 SVGAGI. After removal of 7 bases from V and 3 bases from J, the junction contained 3 bases not matched to a gene. Here the CDR3 DNA reads TGTGCCAGCACCAGGGACAGGGACTATGGCTACACCTTC. Encoded protein: CASTRDRDYGYTF.

This clone showed up just once. The chain joins TRBV4-1 to TRBJ1-1, with D possibly TRBD1 on 6 matching bases. Trimming shortened V by 5 bases and J by 1 base, and 14 bases separated the two germline ends. This CDR3 is built from 15 residues. Germline CDR1 and CDR2: MGHRA and YSYEKL. The CDR3 spells CASSTRTAGNTEAFF. CDR3 nucleotide sequence: TGCGCCAGCAGCACCCGGACAGCTGGGAACACTGAAGCTTTCTTT.

V gene TRBV28 combines with J gene TRBJ2-7, with 7 nucleotides matching TRBD2. J lost 4 bases, V lost 3 bases, and 6 bases had no gene match. Germline values: CDR1 MDHEN, CDR2 SYDVKM. The CDR3 covers 14 residues. For the CDR3, the DNA is TGTGCCAGCAGTTTGGGGGGGAGATTATACGAGCAGTACTTC. This codes for CASSLGGRLYEQYF.

The chain combines TRBV4-1 with TRBJ2-1, with 11 bases aligning to TRBD1. With 8 bases clipped from V and 4 bases from J, the junction kept 1 base outside the gene matches. The CDR3 totals 13 residues. The germline gives CDR1 MGHRA, CDR2 YSYEKL. This chain's CDR3 is CASGTGGYNEQFF. The CDR3, as DNA: TGCGCCAGCGGGACAGGGGGATACAATGAGCAGTTCTTC.

J is TRBJ2-3 and V is TRBV4-1; TRBD1 aligns across 7 bases. Trimming at V came to 1 base and at J to 2 bases, leaving 6 bases not matched to a gene. CDR1 and CDR2 from the germline V gene are MGHRA and YSYEKL. CDR3 length: 16 amino acids. The CDR3 spells CASSQAHRGSTDTQYF. CDR3 DNA sequence: TGCGCCAGCAGCCAAGCCCACAGGGGTTCCACAGATACGCAGTATTTT.

For the CDR3, the DNA is TGCGCCAGCAGCTCGTACAGGGGGAGGCCTGAAGCTTTCTTT. Its protein product is CASSSYRGRPEAFF. The chain employs TRBV4-1 and TRBJ1-1; 8 nucleotides align to TRBD1. The V gene end was trimmed by 5 bases and the J gene end by 6 bases; junction bases not matched to a gene: 8. Germline CDR1 is MGHRA and CDR2 is YSYEKL. CDR3 length: 14 residues.

This rearrangement joins TRBV4-2 to TRBJ2-1; 7 bases map to TRBD1. Germline trimming cut 4 bases from V and 2 bases from J; bases unmatched to any gene: 8. The CDR3 has 16 amino acids. Germline V gives CDR1 LGHNA, CDR2 YNFKEQ. CDR3 residues: CASSLGTASPYNEQFF. The CDR3 bases are TGTGCCAGCAGCCTCGGGACAGCCTCCCCCTACAATGAGCAGTTCTTC.

The chain recombines TRBV28 with TRBJ1-4; 7 bases agree with TRBD1. The germline V gene has CDR1 MDHEN and CDR2 SYDVKM. V lost 6 bases and J lost 6; bases outside the gene matches: 7. The CDR3 runs 14 residues. CDR3 amino acids: CASSRTGVDEKLFF. The CDR3 bases are TGTGCCAGCAGCCGAACAGGGGTCGATGAAAAACTGTTTTTT.

The CDR3 protein is CASSDLAYEQYF. The CDR3 coding sequence is TGTGCCAGCAGTGACCTAGCCTACGAGCAGTACTTC. This chain connects TRBV25-1 to TRBJ2-7, with D hard to call. The CDR3 contains 12 residues. Germline V lookup: CDR1 MGHDK, CDR2 SYGVNS. Trimming removed 3 bases at V and 2 bases at J, with 5 bases between.